This paragraph reports one T cell receptor (beta chain). This entry is derived from a study of beta chain features in type 1 diabetes. Study at large: All of the samples together had roughly 98 million sorted cells examined.

All of the isolated RNA was reverse transcribed, so expressed TCRB transcripts were sequenced. Profiled with immunoSEQ multiplex PCR; TCRdb holds only in-frame clones, not every one. The sample records 250,000 to 350,000 clones, 12% to 15% being singletons. Averaging around 110 mL, one heparinised blood draw came from each individual donor. Sorted cells reached over 95% purity in every population. Sequencing was done on a sample of central memory CD4+ T cells from blood. This clonotype was sampled from a man aged 25 to 40 in good health.

The CDR3, as DNA: TGTGCCAGCAGTTCCTGGAGCTCCTATAATTCACCCCTCCACTTT. Encoded protein: CASSSWSSYNSPLHF. The genes are TRBV6-5 and TRBJ1-6; D is unresolved. V shed 4 bases and J shed 0 bases, with 7 bases lying between them. The CDR3 runs 15 residues. Germline CDR1 MNHEY, CDR2 SVGAGI.